This T cell receptor (beta chain) was identified during a study of human T cells and chemical hapten exposure. Study details: Diphenylcyclopropenone was administered weekly to the scalp of patients throughout the roughly 25-week study. Patch testing was performed with 0.01% DPC on the upper back, with reading at 6 days.

This clonotype came up a few times. The time point denotes: pre-sensitization, week 0. Treatment denoted: therapeutic diphenylcyclopropenone sensitization with weekly scalp DPC. The total RNA was obtained from whole blood that was not fractionated. Single cDNA molecules in the library carried unique molecular identifiers attached during preparation. Via MiXCR, TCRdb re-called the RACE reads, giving one row per CDR3 protein. This table has around 300,000 distinct CDR3 sequences, around 7.7% appearing once. The CDR3 runs to 14 residues. The germline CDR1 and CDR2 sequences are SGHRS and YFSETQ. V was clipped by 1 base and J by 5 bases, with 11 bases between them.

This receptor was taken from a man aged 18 to 29 with alopecia areata. Some clones in this sample may be carry-over from other donors' samples. This chain uses TRBV5-1 with TRBJ2-3; D possibly matches TRBD1 or TRBD2 (6 bases each). The sequences come from whole blood, collected in connection with sensitization to the hapten diphenylcyclopropenone (DPC). The CDR3 loop is CASSLTQGGDTQYF. The CDR3 DNA sequence: TGCGCCAGCAGCTTGACACAGGGAGGAGATACGCAGTATTTT.